The source of this T cell receptor beta chain is a study of cytomegalovirus exposure and HLA in healthy donors. Findings and limits, study-wide: DRB1 showed the most TCR associations and HLA-C the fewest in a later analysis, as rates varied by HLA locus. Later analysis found that TCR beta chains associated with HLA were more clonally expanded than other, equally common chains.

About this clone itself: Its target is unknown.

PCR was performed using 60 Vbeta and 13 Jbeta primers. Libraries were prepared by immunoSEQ multiplex PCR; TCRdb keeps only in-frame clonotypes and omits some of them. This sample carries some 140,000 clones, about three quarters of them seen once, and the ten largest clones take roughly 1.2%. The junction had 5 bases not matched to a gene; V was cut back by 5 bases and J by 0 bases. The CDR3 extends over 16 amino acids. CDR1 SGHAT and CDR2 FQNNGV come from the germline V gene. The chain combines TRBV11-2 with TRBJ2-1; 9 bases are a match to TRBD2. This clonotype was sampled from a male donor in good health and CMV-seropositive. The sample taken for sequencing was PBMCs. The CDR3 DNA reads as TGTGCCAGCAGCCGACGACTAGCGGACTCCTACAATGAGCAGTTCTTC. Residues: CASSRRLADSYNEQFF.